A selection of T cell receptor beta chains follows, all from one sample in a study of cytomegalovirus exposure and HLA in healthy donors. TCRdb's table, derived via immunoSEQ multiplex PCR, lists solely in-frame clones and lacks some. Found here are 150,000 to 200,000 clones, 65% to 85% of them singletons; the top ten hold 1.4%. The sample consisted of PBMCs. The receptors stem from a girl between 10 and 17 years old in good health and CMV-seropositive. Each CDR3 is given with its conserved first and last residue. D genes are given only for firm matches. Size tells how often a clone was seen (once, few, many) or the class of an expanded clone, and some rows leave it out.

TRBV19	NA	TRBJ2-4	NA	CASSGLDSLAKNIQYF	TGTGCCAGTAGCGGTCTGGACAGCCTAGCCAAAAACATTCAGTACTTC
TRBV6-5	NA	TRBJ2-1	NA	CASSYPDRSAYNEQFF	TGTGCCAGCAGTTACCCCGACAGGTCCGCCTACAATGAGCAGTTCTTC
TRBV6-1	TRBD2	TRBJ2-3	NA	CALSSGTSSTDTQYF	TGTGCTTTATCTAGCGGGACCTCTAGCACAGATACGCAGTATTTT
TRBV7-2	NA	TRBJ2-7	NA	CASSSTGSSYEQYF	TGTGCCAGCAGTTCGACTGGGAGCTCCTACGAGCAGTACTTC
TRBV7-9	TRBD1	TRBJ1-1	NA	CFGTGFPNTEAFF	TGTTTTGGGACAGGGTTTCCAAACACTGAAGCTTTCTTT
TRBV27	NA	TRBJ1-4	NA	CASSFTQGKLFF	TGTGCCAGCAGTTTTACGCAGGGCAAACTGTTTTTT
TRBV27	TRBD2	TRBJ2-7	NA	CASRGTSGGVGTYEQYF	TGTGCCAGCAGGGGGACCAGCGGGGGCGTGGGGACCTACGAGCAGTACTTC
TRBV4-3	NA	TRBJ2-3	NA	CASSQDLDSPSTDTQYF	TGCGCCAGCAGCCAAGATCTTGACAGCCCTAGCACAGATACGCAGTATTTT
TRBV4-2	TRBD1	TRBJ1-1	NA	CASSHPGTVNTEAFF	TGTGCCAGCAGCCACCCCGGGACAGTGAACACTGAAGCTTTCTTT
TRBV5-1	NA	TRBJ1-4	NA	CASSLNYRVTNEKLFF	TGCGCCAGCAGCTTAAATTACCGGGTTACCAATGAAAAACTGTTTTTT
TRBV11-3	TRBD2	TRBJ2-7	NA	CASSQGGDSYEQYF	TGTGCCAGCAGCCAGGGAGGGGACTCCTACGAGCAGTACTTC
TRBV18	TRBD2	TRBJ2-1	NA	CASSPAGSGSFNEQFF	TGTGCCAGCTCACCGGCGGGTAGCGGGAGTTTCAATGAGCAGTTCTTC
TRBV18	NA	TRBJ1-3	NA	CASSPLEGNTIYF	TGTGCCAGCTCACCACTGGAGGGAAACACCATATATTTT
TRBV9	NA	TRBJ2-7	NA	CASSVGTSHEQYF	TGTGCCAGCAGCGTAGGCACTAGCCACGAGCAGTACTTC
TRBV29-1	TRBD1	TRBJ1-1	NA	CSVSPALLRDREAFF	TGCAGCGTCTCACCAGCCTTACTCCGGGACAGGGAAGCTTTCTTT
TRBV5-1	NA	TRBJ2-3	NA	CASGDGSRPTDTQYF	TGCGCCAGCGGAGACGGGAGCCGGCCCACAGATACGCAGTATTTT
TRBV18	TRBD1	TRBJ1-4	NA	CASSSDRGGEKLFF	TGTGCCAGCTCATCGGACAGGGGTGGGGAAAAACTGTTTTTT
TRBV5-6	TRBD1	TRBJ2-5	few	CASSWVEGTVGETQYF	TGTGCCAGCAGCTGGGTAGAAGGGACAGTGGGAGAGACCCAGTACTTC
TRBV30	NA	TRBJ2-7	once	CACGGGVISYEQYF	TGCGCTTGCGGAGGAGGTGTTATTTCCTACGAGCAGTACTTC
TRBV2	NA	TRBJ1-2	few	CASSEKRGGYGYTF	TGTGCCAGCAGTGAAAAAAGGGGCGGCTATGGCTACACCTTC
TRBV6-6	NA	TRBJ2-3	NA	CASSYSQGFGADTQYF	TGTGCCAGCAGTTACTCCCAGGGGTTCGGCGCAGATACGCAGTATTTT
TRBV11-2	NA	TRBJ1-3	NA	CASSPPQAGSGNTIYF	TGTGCCAGCAGCCCCCCGCAGGCAGGGTCTGGAAACACCATATATTTT
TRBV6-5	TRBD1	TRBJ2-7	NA	CASRGTGIHEQYF	TGTGCCAGCCGCGGGACAGGGATCCACGAGCAGTACTTC
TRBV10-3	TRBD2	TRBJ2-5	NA	CAISGGTSGSWVETQYF	TGTGCCATCAGTGGGGGGACTAGCGGGAGCTGGGTAGAGACCCAGTACTTC
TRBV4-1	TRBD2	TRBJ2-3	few	CASSQVASGGTDTQYF	TGCGCCAGCAGCCAAGTAGCTAGCGGAGGGACAGATACGCAGTATTTT
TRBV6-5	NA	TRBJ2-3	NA	CASSYNPGLSTDTQYF	TGTGCCAGCAGTTACAATCCGGGACTGAGCACAGATACGCAGTATTTT
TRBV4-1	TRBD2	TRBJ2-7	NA	CASSRTSGSSGEQYF	TGCGCCAGCAGCCGGACTAGCGGGAGTAGCGGCGAGCAGTACTTC
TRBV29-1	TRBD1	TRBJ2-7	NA	CSVEETGGSYEQYF	TGCAGCGTTGAAGAGACAGGGGGCTCCTACGAGCAGTACTTC
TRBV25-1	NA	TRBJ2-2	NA	CASSSRSFVGELFF	TGTGCCAGCAGTTCCCGTAGCTTCGTCGGGGAGCTGTTTTTT
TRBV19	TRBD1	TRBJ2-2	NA	CASSHPTGGPNTGELFF	TGTGCCAGTAGTCACCCTACAGGGGGGCCGAACACCGGGGAGCTGTTTTTT
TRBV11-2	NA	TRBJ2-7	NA	CASSLFLGDEQYF	TGTGCCAGCAGCTTATTTCTGGGAGACGAGCAGTACTTC
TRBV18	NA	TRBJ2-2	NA	CASSPPVSGELFF	TGTGCCAGCTCACCACCCGTTTCCGGGGAGCTGTTTTTT
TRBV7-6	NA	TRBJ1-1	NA	CASSLVLTGNTEAFF	TGTGCCAGCAGCTTAGTTCTAACGGGGAACACTGAAGCTTTCTTT
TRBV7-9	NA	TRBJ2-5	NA	CASTLDSQETQYF	TGTGCCAGCACCTTAGACAGTCAAGAGACCCAGTACTTC
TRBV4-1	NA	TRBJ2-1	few	CASSQDGAGPYNEQFF	TGCGCCAGCAGCCAAGATGGCGCGGGGCCTTACAATGAGCAGTTCTTC
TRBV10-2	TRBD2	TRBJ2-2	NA	CASSWTSGTGELFF	TGCGCCAGCAGTTGGACTAGCGGCACCGGGGAGCTGTTTTTT
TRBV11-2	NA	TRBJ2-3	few	CASSSLGEFSTDTQYF	TGTGCCAGCAGCTCCCTAGGAGAGTTTAGCACAGATACGCAGTATTTT
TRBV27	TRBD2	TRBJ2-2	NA	CASSWFGRPNTGELFF	TGTGCCAGCAGTTGGTTCGGGAGGCCGAACACCGGGGAGCTGTTTTTT
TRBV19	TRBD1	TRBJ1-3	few	CASRQQGAAGNTIYF	TGTGCCAGTAGACAACAGGGGGCGGCTGGAAACACCATATATTTT
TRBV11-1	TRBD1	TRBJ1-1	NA	CASSLGLVDRGSSAFF	TGTGCCAGCAGCTTAGGACTGGTGGACAGGGGGTCATCGGCTTTCTTT
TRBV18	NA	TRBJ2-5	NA	CASSHRWRDWTQYF	TGTGCCAGCTCACACCGCTGGCGGGACTGGACCCAGTACTTC
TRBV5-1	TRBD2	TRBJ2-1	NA	CASSLAAREAYNEQFF	TGCGCCAGCAGCTTGGCCGCTCGGGAGGCCTACAATGAGCAGTTCTTC
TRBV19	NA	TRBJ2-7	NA	CASSIGGQGLPYEQYF	TGTGCCAGTAGTATCGGTGGCCAGGGGCTTCCCTACGAGCAGTACTTC
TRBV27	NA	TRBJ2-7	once	CASSRGSHGPTYEQYF	TGTGCCAGCAGTCGAGGATCTCACGGCCCTACCTACGAGCAGTACTTC
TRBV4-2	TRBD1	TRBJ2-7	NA	CASSQAGQGAHEQYF	TGTGCCAGCAGCCAAGCGGGACAGGGGGCACACGAGCAGTACTTC
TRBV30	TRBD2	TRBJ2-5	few	CAWSVEGRAWGETQYF	TGTGCCTGGAGCGTTGAGGGGAGGGCTTGGGGAGAGACCCAGTACTTC
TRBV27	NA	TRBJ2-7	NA	CASSGPGLTYEQYF	TGTGCCAGCAGTGGGCCAGGCCTAACCTACGAGCAGTACTTC
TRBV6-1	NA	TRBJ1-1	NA	CASSWLRENTEAFF	TGTGCCAGCAGTTGGTTGAGGGAGAACACTGAAGCTTTCTTT
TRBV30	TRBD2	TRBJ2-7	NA	CASSGAGGPYEQYF	TGTGCCTCTTCTGGGGCGGGAGGGCCTTACGAGCAGTACTTC
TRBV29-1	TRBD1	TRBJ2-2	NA	CSVLQGASTGELFF	TGCAGCGTCCTACAGGGGGCGAGCACCGGGGAGCTGTTTTTT
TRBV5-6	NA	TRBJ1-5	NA	CASSLAAAAQPQHF	TGTGCCAGCAGCTTGGCAGCGGCGGCTCAGCCCCAGCATTTT
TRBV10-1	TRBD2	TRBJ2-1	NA	CASKREGLETEQFF	TGCGCCAGCAAGCGGGAGGGCTTGGAAACTGAGCAGTTCTTC